This section outlines one T cell receptor (beta chain) sequence together with its context. Its specificity is not known. This sample was included in a study of beta chain features in type 1 diabetes. Around 100 mL of blood, on average, came from one heparinised draw per donor. The V and J ends lost 6 bases and 0 bases respectively, with 12 bases between them. CDR3 length: 14 residues. Per germline, CDR1 GTSNPN and CDR2 SVGIG (reference sequence). What was sequenced were expressed TCRB transcripts, since all of the isolated RNA had been reverse transcribed. Profiling relied on immunoSEQ multiplex PCR, and the TCRdb table lists in-frame clones only, not all of them. This table has about 240,000 clones, approximately 14% appearing once. Study results and caveats: Type 1 diabetes patients showed a moderate but significant shortening of TCRB CDR3s in all four CD4+ subsets.

The V and J genes are TRBV30 and TRBJ1-3; D is unclear. The receptor's source is a young man with type 1 diabetes. The specimen was naive CD4+ T cells from blood. CDR3 in amino acids: CACSREASGNTIYF. As DNA, the CDR3 is TGTGCCTGTTCCCGAGAGGCCTCTGGAAACACCATATATTTT.